These T cell receptor beta chains were read from a single sample in a study of blood T cells in healthy people across ages. MiXCR, run by TCRdb on the 5' RACE reads, gives a single entry per CDR3 protein. The sample contains 550,000 to 700,000 distinct CDR3 sequences, 25% to 30% of which appear only once. The sample consisted of blood. Receptors originate from an older woman in good health. The CDR3 runs from the conserved cysteine through the conserved F or W. D genes are given only for firm matches. Some rows have no size entry. The others give once, few or many, or a class for an expanded clone.

v_call	j_call	clone_size	cdr3_length	d_call	cdr3_nt	cdr3_aa
TRBV12-3/TRBV12-4	TRBJ1-1	many	14	NA	TGTGCCAGCAGTTTGGCAGGGAGGAACACTGAAGCTTTCTTT	CASSLAGRNTEAFF
TRBV12-3/TRBV12-4	TRBJ2-3	NA	12	NA	TGTGCCAGCAGTCTCCAGCGATCTACGCAGTATTTT	CASSLQRSTQYF
TRBV4-3	TRBJ1-1	NA	12	NA	TGCGCCAGCAGCCCGGAAGAGGGGCGAGCTTTCTTT	CASSPEEGRAFF
TRBV3-1	TRBJ2-7	few	15	TRBD1	TGTGCCAGCAGCCAAGTAGGACAGGGGGAAGACGAGCAGTACTTC	CASSQVGQGEDEQYF
TRBV7-2	TRBJ2-7	few	15	TRBD1	TGTGCCAGCAGCCACGGACAGGGGATCCCCTACGAGCAGTACTTC	CASSHGQGIPYEQYF
TRBV7-2	TRBJ2-7	NA	15	TRBD1	TGTGCCAGCAGCCTAAAGGGACAGGCTGAATACGAGCAGTACTTC	CASSLKGQAEYEQYF
TRBV12-5	TRBJ1-4	NA	14	NA	TGTGCTAGTGGTACAGGGCAACCTAATGAAAAACTGTTTTTT	CASGTGQPNEKLFF
TRBV20-1	TRBJ1-2	NA	10	NA	TGCAGTGCTAGGGACGGAGGCTACACCTTC	CSARDGGYTF
TRBV19	TRBJ1-4	NA	15	NA	TGTGCCAGTAGGCCCGCGACAGCAACTAATGAAAAACTGTTTTTT	CASRPATATNEKLFF
TRBV4-3	TRBJ2-3	NA	15	NA	TGCGCCAGCAGCCAAGATGCGGAAAGCACAGATACGCAGTATTTT	CASSQDAESTDTQYF
TRBV5-1	TRBJ2-7	few	15	NA	TGCGCCAGCAGCTTGGGCACTAGCATTAAATACGAGCAGTACTTC	CASSLGTSIKYEQYF
TRBV20-1	TRBJ2-1	few	10	TRBD2	TGCAGTGCTTCGCGGGGGACGGGGTTCTTC	CSASRGTGFF
TRBV5-1	TRBJ2-7	NA	12	NA	TGCGCCAGCAGCTCGGGGATCTACGAGCAGTACTTC	CASSSGIYEQYF
TRBV20-1	TRBJ1-5	NA	12	NA	TGCAGTGCAGTAAATAGCAATCAGCCCCAGCATTTT	CSAVNSNQPQHF
TRBV6-1	TRBJ2-1	few	16	TRBD2	TGTGCCAGCAGCGAAGTGGGCGGGGGGGTGTACAATGAGCAGTTCTTC	CASSEVGGGVYNEQFF
TRBV6-6	TRBJ1-2	few	14	TRBD1	TGTGCCAGCAGTCCGGCGGAACAGGGGTATGGCTACACCTTC	CASSPAEQGYGYTF
TRBV20-1	TRBJ1-3	NA	14	TRBD1	TGCAGTGCGAGACAGGGGGGCCCTGGAAACACCATATATTTT	CSARQGGPGNTIYF
TRBV4-2	TRBJ2-1	NA	15	NA	TGTGCCAGCAGGGCCGAAGAGGGCTCCTACAATGAGCAGTTCTTC	CASRAEEGSYNEQFF
TRBV4-2	TRBJ2-5	NA	15	NA	TGTGCCAGCAGCCTATCCTCGGGGGAAGGAGAGACCCGGTACTTC	CASSLSSGEGETRYF
TRBV10-3	TRBJ1-1	NA	15	TRBD1	TGTGCCATCAGTCGAGGGACAGGGTGGGGGACTGAAGCTTTCTTT	CAISRGTGWGTEAFF
TRBV3-1	TRBJ2-5	NA	17	NA	TGTGCCAGCAGGTCGGTAGGCGGGTGGGGGGTCCAAGAGACCCAGTACTTC	CASRSVGGWGVQETQYF
TRBV29-1	TRBJ1-3	NA	12	NA	TGCAGCGTTGTTGGCTCTGGAAACACCATATATTTT	CSVVGSGNTIYF
TRBV7-6	TRBJ1-1	NA	17	TRBD1	TGTGCCAGCAGCTTGGGACAGGGACTACCGTTGAACACTGAAGCTTTCTTT	CASSLGQGLPLNTEAFF
TRBV4-1	TRBJ1-3	NA	16	NA	TGCGCCAGCAGCCCCTACACACTGGGCTCTGGAAACACCATATATTTT	CASSPYTLGSGNTIYF
TRBV24-1	TRBJ2-1	few	15	TRBD1	TGTGCCACCAGTGATGTGCCTAAGACAGGGTATGAGCAGTTCTTC	CATSDVPKTGYEQFF
TRBV5-1	TRBJ2-7	NA	14	NA	TGCGCCAGCAGCCGTTCCGGTCAGGTCTACGAGCAGTACTTC	CASSRSGQVYEQYF
TRBV11-3	TRBJ2-7	few	15	TRBD2	TGTGCCAGCAGCCCTCGGACTAGCGGACCGTACGAGCAGTACTTC	CASSPRTSGPYEQYF
TRBV4-3	TRBJ2-1	NA	16	TRBD1	TGCGCCAGCAGCCTCGAGGGGGGACAGGCTGTCAATGAGCAGTTCTTC	CASSLEGGQAVNEQFF
TRBV7-2	TRBJ2-1	NA	16	NA	TGTGCCAGCAGCTTTTGGGCCCTCGCAGGAGACAATGAGCAGTTCTTC	CASSFWALAGDNEQFF
TRBV28	TRBJ1-2	NA	13	NA	TGTGCCAGCAGGTCGACAGGTCTCTATGGCTACACCTTC	CASRSTGLYGYTF
TRBV9	TRBJ1-2	NA	14	NA	TGTGCCAGCAGCGTAAGTCTTCGTGACGATGGCTACACCTTC	CASSVSLRDDGYTF
TRBV5-1	TRBJ2-3	few	14	NA	TGCGCCAGCAGCTTTGGAATAATCACAGATACGCAGTATTTT	CASSFGIITDTQYF
TRBV7-2	TRBJ2-5	few	16	TRBD2	TGTGCCAGCAGTCCTAAAAGCGGGGGCCGGCGGGAGACCCAGTACTTC	CASSPKSGGRRETQYF
TRBV29-1	TRBJ2-1	few	14	NA	TGCAGCGTTGGGATGACGGCAGTAACGAATGAGCAGTTCTTC	CSVGMTAVTNEQFF
TRBV20-1	TRBJ2-7	few	16	NA	TGCAGTGCTTTAAGACGGAGTATGGTGGGATCCTACGAGCAGTACTTC	CSALRRSMVGSYEQYF
TRBV29-1	TRBJ2-7	NA	13	TRBD1	TGCAGCGGGGGAGTGGGACAGCCCTACGAGCAGTACTTC	CSGGVGQPYEQYF
TRBV6-1	TRBJ2-3	few	14	NA	TGTGCCAGCAGGAGGGGGGAGTGGACAGATACGCAGTATTTT	CASRRGEWTDTQYF
TRBV7-2	TRBJ1-1	NA	13	NA	TGTGCCAGTAAGCAGATGAAGGATACAGTGGGTTTCTTT	CASKQMKDTVGFF
TRBV18	TRBJ2-5	NA	16	TRBD2	TGTGCCAGCTCTCGGTACGGGGGGTCCTCACAAGAGACCCAGTACTTC	CASSRYGGSSQETQYF
TRBV29-1	TRBJ2-3	NA	14	NA	TGCAGCGCTGCCCAGCGGTCCGTTTCAGATACGCAGTATTTT	CSAAQRSVSDTQYF
TRBV6-2/TRBV6-3	TRBJ1-2	NA	13	NA	TGTGCCAGCCAGGGGCCAAGGTACTATGGCTACACCTTC	CASQGPRYYGYTF
TRBV29-1	TRBJ1-1	few	13	NA	TGCAGCGTTGCTGGGCAGGGCAACACTGAAGCTTTCTTT	CSVAGQGNTEAFF
TRBV6-1	TRBJ1-1	NA	14	NA	TGTGCCAGCAGTCTGACGGGGGCCTACACTGAAGCTTTCTTT	CASSLTGAYTEAFF
TRBV11-2	TRBJ1-4	NA	17	NA	TGTGCCAGCAGCGGAAGGGGGGGGCGCGGAGCTAATGAAAAACTGTTTTTT	CASSGRGGRGANEKLFF
TRBV29-1	TRBJ1-1	few	13	NA	TGCAGCGTCGGGGGGGGATGGAGCACTGAAGCTTTCTTT	CSVGGGWSTEAFF
TRBV29-1	TRBJ1-2	few	11	NA	TGCAGCGTTGAATATCTAAATGGCTACACCTTC	CSVEYLNGYTF
TRBV24-1	TRBJ2-1	few	15	TRBD1	TGTGCCACCAGTGATCCTGGACAGGGTTTAGGTGAGCAGTTCTTC	CATSDPGQGLGEQFF
TRBV27	TRBJ2-7	few	15	NA	TGTGCCAGCAGTTTAACGGCCAGGGGGGCTTACGAGCAGTACTTC	CASSLTARGAYEQYF
TRBV7-7	TRBJ2-3	few	13	TRBD2	TGTGCCAGCAGCTTAAACCTAGCGGACACGCAGTATTTT	CASSLNLADTQYF
TRBV12-3/TRBV12-4	TRBJ2-4	few	15	NA	TGTGCCAGCAGTTCCGAGCGGCTAGCCAAAAACATTCAGTACTTC	CASSSERLAKNIQYF
TRBV12-3/TRBV12-4	TRBJ2-7	NA	12	NA	TGTGCCAGCAGTTTGAGGGAGAACGAGCAGTACTTC	CASSLRENEQYF